These 23 T cell receptor beta chains originate from one sample sequenced in a study of T cells in Graves' hyperthyroidism and ophthalmopathy. RNA transcripts were the template for amplifying TCR beta CDR3 regions. The HTBI primer set served for first-round RT-PCR of the TCR CDR3. TCRdb passed the multiplex PCR reads through MiXCR, listing each CDR3 protein once. Altogether over 500,000 distinct CDR3 sequences are present, over 45% being singletons, with the ten largest covering about two fifths. Sample: peripheral blood or thyroid tissue (not recorded which). Receptors were obtained from an adult woman with Graves' disease, either hyperthyroidism or ophthalmopathy (not recorded which).

The genes are TRBV20-1 and TRBJ1-5; the D gene is possibly TRBD1 (6 bases). Germline CDR1 reads DFQATT; CDR2 reads SNEGSKA (reference sequence). CDR3 length equals 15 residues. V was trimmed by 0 bases and J by 5 bases, leaving 14 bases between them. In DNA form, the CDR3 reads TGCAGTGCTAGAGAACCAAGGACAGTATATCAGCCCCAGCATTTT. Its protein product is CSAREPRTVYQPQHF.

This clonotype was picked up many times. The chain links TRBV5-1 to TRBJ2-7; 10 nucleotides align to TRBD2. J lost 0 bases, V lost 4 bases, and 13 bases had no gene match. Germline V gene sequence: CDR1 SGHRS, CDR2 YFSETQ. The CDR3 has 18 amino acids. The CDR3 region is CASSPPSGSGRTSYEQYF. Here the CDR3 DNA reads TGCGCCAGCAGCCCTCCCAGCGGTAGCGGGAGGACCTCCTACGAGCAGTACTTC.

The J gene is TRBJ1-5, the V gene TRBV2, with TRBD1 matching 7 bases. CDR3 length: 13 amino acids. Germline trimming cut 5 bases from V and 7 bases from J; bases unmatched to any gene: 5. CDR1 is SNHLY, CDR2 FYNNEI, per germline. Written as DNA, the CDR3 is TGTGCCAGCAGTCAGGGGGGGTTGCAGCCCCAGCATTTT. It codes for CASSQGGLQPQHF. Using reference TRBV2 and TRBJ1-5 for the parts outside the CDR3, the full variable domain is EPEVTQTPSHQVTQMGQEVILRCVPISNHLYFYWYRQILGQKVEFLVSFYNNEISEKSEIFDDQFSVERPDGSNFTLKIRSTKLEDSAMYFCASSQGGLQPQHFGDGTRLSIL.

This clonotype was found many times. CDR3 DNA: TGCGCCAGCAGTGAGTCGGGGACGAAGCAGTACTTC. It encodes CASSESGTKQYF. The chain is built from TRBV10-1 and TRBJ2-7; either TRBD1 or TRBD2 may fit D (5 bases each). With 0 bases removed from V and 8 bases from J, the gap between germline ends came to 8 bases. Germline V gene sequence: CDR1 WNHNN, CDR2 SYGVQD (reference sequence). The CDR3 length is 12 residues.

As for this clonotype: One junction end disagrees with the germline gene, perhaps due to a read error. This chain joins TRBV6-6 and TRBJ2-6; a weak D match, TRBD1 (5 bases). CDR1 MNHNY and CDR2 SVGAGI come from the germline V gene (reference sequence). This CDR3 has 13 amino acids. The CDR3 sequence: CASSYAEGVTEAF. The CDR3 coding sequence is TGTGCCAGCAGTTATGCTGAAGGGGTGACTGAAGCTTTC.

The CDR3: CSALDWDYEQYF. Written as DNA, the CDR3 is TGCAGTGCTCTGGACTGGGACTACGAGCAGTACTTC. The J gene is TRBJ2-7, the V gene TRBV20-1; maybe TRBD2 (5 bases). The CDR3 covers 12 residues. The germline V and J ends were trimmed by 5 bases and 3 bases, with 11 bases remaining between them. From germline, CDR1 is DFQATT and CDR2 SNEGSKA (reference sequence).

This clonotype was seen a single time. V usage is TRBV2 and J usage is TRBJ2-7; 12 nucleotides match TRBD2. Unmatched junction bases numbered 4, after V lost 6 bases and J lost 7 bases. The CDR3 consists of 13 residues. Germline CDR1 SNHLY, CDR2 FYNNEI. CDR3 amino acids: CASSGLAGWEQYF. The CDR3 DNA follows: TGTGCCAGCAGCGGACTAGCGGGATGGGAGCAGTACTTC.

This clonotype was counted ten times or more. This chain connects TRBV15 to TRBJ1-1; the match to TRBD1 covers 9 bases. The CDR3 spans 13 residues. The V gene's germline CDR1 is LNHNV and CDR2 YYDKDF (reference sequence). J lost 4 bases, V lost 5 bases, and 2 bases had no gene match. The CDR3 DNA follows: TGTGCCACCAGCCTGACAGGGGGCACTGAAGCTTTCTTT. Encoded protein: CATSLTGGTEAFF. Filled out from reference TRBV15 and TRBJ1-1, the complete variable domain reads DAMVIQNPRYQVTQFGKPVTLSCSQTLNHNVMYWYQQKSSQAPKLLFHYYDKDFNNEADTPDNFQSRRPNTSFCFLDIRSPGLGDTAMYLCATSLTGGTEAFFGQGTRLTVV.

This clonotype has more than one count but fewer than ten. V is TRBV10-2 and J is TRBJ1-1; D remains ambiguous. The germline CDR1 and CDR2 sequences are WSHSY and SAAADI. Trimming took 5 bases from V and 6 from J, leaving 10 bases between them. This CDR3 has 12 residues. For the CDR3, the DNA is TGCGCCAGCAGTATTGTTGGAGCTGAAGCTTTCTTT. Amino acid sequence: CASSIVGAEAFF.

The V and J genes are TRBV5-1 and TRBJ2-7; D is perhaps TRBD1 (5 bases). V was pared by 0 bases and J by 3 bases, with 19 bases between. The CDR3 consists of 17 residues. The germline V gene encodes CDR1 SGHRS and CDR2 YFSETQ. CDR3 coding DNA: TGCGCCAGCAGCTTGGGGGGTGACAGTCAGCAAAACTACGAGCAGTACTTC. Amino acids: CASSLGGDSQQNYEQYF.

V is TRBV19 and J is TRBJ2-7, with 8 bases identical to TRBD2. CDR3 size: 12 residues. The germline gives CDR1 LNHDA, CDR2 SQIVND (reference sequence). The junction had 2 bases not matched to a gene; V was cut back by 6 bases and J by 4 bases. CDR3 in DNA: TGTGCCAGTAGGCGGGGGGATTACGAGCAGTACTTC. Protein product: CASRRGDYEQYF.

This clonotype was observed at least ten times. The chain combines TRBV7-9 with TRBJ2-3; D is unresolved. Trimming removed 11 bases from V and 2 bases from J, with 8 bases in between. There are 11 residues in the CDR3. The germline gives CDR1 SEHNR, CDR2 FQNEAQ (reference sequence). Written as DNA, the CDR3 is TGTGCCGCACTTACCACAGATACGCAGTATTTT. Its protein is CAALTTDTQYF.

In this sample, this clonotype turned up a few times. J is TRBJ2-7 and V is TRBV29-1, with unresolved D. The CDR3 covers 11 residues. V gave up 5 bases and J gave up 9 bases, with 14 bases separating them. Germline V lookup: CDR1 SQVTM, CDR2 ANQGSEA. CDR3 in amino acids: CSVPGHHGQYF. The CDR3 bases are TGCAGCGTTCCGGGCCATCATGGGCAGTACTTC.

This clonotype was found many times. The rearrangement uses TRBV7-8 and TRBJ1-5; unclear D gene. From germline, CDR1 is SGHVS and CDR2 FQNEAQ. V shed 0 bases and J shed 5 bases, with 5 bases lying between them. The CDR3 runs 13 residues. CDR3 sequence (DNA): TGTGCCAGCAGCTTAGCGCTTCATCAGCCCCAGCATTTT. Protein: CASSLALHQPQHF. Variable domain in full (rest from reference TRBV7-8 and TRBJ1-5): GAGVSQSPRYKVAKRGQDVALRCDPISGHVSLFWYQQALGQGPEFLTYFQNEAQLDKSGLPSDRFFAERPEGSVSTLKIQRTQQEDSAVYLCASSLALHQPQHFGDGTRLSIL.

V gene TRBV29-1 combines with J gene TRBJ1-2; perhaps TRBD1 as D (6 bases). The CDR3 runs to 17 residues. The V end lost 0 bases, the J end lost 8 bases, and 25 bases lay between the germline ends. Germline-derived CDR1 and CDR2 are SQVTM and ANQGSEA. CDR3 nucleotide sequence: TGCAGCGTTGAAGATCCAACAGGGTTACCCGTTCGGCGGGGCTACACCTTC. Translating it yields CSVEDPTGLPVRRGYTF.

This clonotype was counted only a few times. The chain combines TRBV7-8 with TRBJ1-5; D is unclear. The CDR3 consists of 10 residues. CDR1 and CDR2 (germline): SGHVS, FQNEAQ. V was cut by 1 base and J by 15 bases, with 7 bases left in between. The DNA of the CDR3 is TGTGCCAGCAGCTTAGGTCCACTGCATTTT. Its translation is CASSLGPLHF.

This clonotype occurred many times. CDR3 DNA: TGCGCCAGCAGCTTACGCTTGGGCACTGAAGCTTTCTTT. Translation: CASSLRLGTEAFF. The V gene is TRBV5-1, the J gene TRBJ1-1, with D uncertain. The CDR3 has 13 residues. Germline V gives CDR1 SGHRS, CDR2 YFSETQ. The germline V and J ends were trimmed by 2 bases and 4 bases, with 9 bases remaining between them.

The rearrangement links TRBV20-1 to TRBJ1-5; tentative D call: TRBD1 (6 bases). The V end was cut by 6 bases, the J end by 5 bases, with 14 bases between. The length of the CDR3 is 13 residues. Germline V gene lookup returns CDR1 DFQATT and CDR2 SNEGSKA (reference sequence). This CDR3 is CSADTGLDQPQHF. DNA for the CDR3: TGCAGTGCCGACACAGGGTTAGATCAGCCCCAGCATTTT.

V usage is TRBV4-1 and J usage is TRBJ2-7, with TRBD2 matching over 9 bases. The V and J ends lost 1 base and 4 bases, in that order; junction bases with no gene match: 5. The CDR3 loop spans 15 amino acids. CDR1 MGHRA and CDR2 YSYEKL come from the germline V gene. CDR3: CASSQVSSGIYEQYF. Written as DNA, the CDR3 is TGCGCCAGCAGCCAAGTGTCTAGCGGGATTTACGAGCAGTACTTC.

This chain uses TRBV10-3 with TRBJ2-2, with 11 bases matching TRBD2. CDR1 and CDR2 from the germline V gene are ENHRY and SYGVKD. The J segment lost 6 bases and the V segment lost 6 bases, leaving 3 bases of the junction unmatched. This CDR3 spans 14 amino acids. This CDR3 reads CAISGTSGAGELFF. CDR3 in DNA: TGTGCCATCAGCGGGACTAGCGGAGCCGGGGAGCTGTTTTTT.

The genes are TRBV25-1 and TRBJ1-1; 7 bases are a match to TRBD1. CDR1 and CDR2 from the germline V gene are MGHDK and SYGVNS. This CDR3 has 15 residues. Unmatched junction bases numbered 11, after V lost 10 bases and J lost 0 bases. DNA for the CDR3: TGTGCCACCTCCGGGACAGAAAAGATGAACACTGAAGCTTTCTTT. Translating it yields CATSGTEKMNTEAFF.

The chain is built from TRBV7-9 and TRBJ2-7, with 9 bases matching TRBD1. Germline-derived CDR1 and CDR2 are SEHNR and FQNEAQ (reference sequence). This CDR3 has 16 amino acids. V dropped 2 bases and J dropped 4; count of bases not matched to a gene: 9. The CDR3 protein is CASSLPGQGAGYEQYF. The CDR3 nucleotides are TGTGCCAGCAGCTTACCGGGACAGGGCGCGGGGTACGAGCAGTACTTC. The complete variable domain, with remaining parts taken from reference TRBV7-9 and TRBJ2-7, reads DTGVSQNPRHKITKRGQNVTFRCDPISEHNRLYWYRQTLGQGPEFLTYFQNEAQLEKSRLLSDRFSAERPKGSFSTLEIQRTEQGDSAMYLCASSLPGQGAGYEQYFGPGTRLTVT.

At least ten counts were recorded for this clonotype. The chain is built from TRBV7-2 and TRBJ1-6; 11 positions agree with TRBD1. Germline V gives CDR1 SGHTA, CDR2 FQGNSA. The CDR3 contains 15 residues. V trimming: 3 bases; J trimming: 6 bases; junction bases outside the gene matches: 1. CDR3 in amino acids: CASSFGTGGNSPLHF. CDR3 bases: TGTGCCAGCAGCTTCGGGACAGGGGGTAATTCACCCCTCCACTTT.